These 9 T cell receptor beta chains came from one sample sequenced in a study of identical twins. TCRdb called the 5' RACE reads again in MiXCR, with one record for every CDR3 protein. The sample includes 650,000 to 750,000 distinct CDR3 sequences, 21% of them seen just once. These same data were also listed under a study on T cells expressing NK-cell markers.

What was sequenced was PBMCs. The source is a woman between 18 and 29 years old in good health.

Notes on this clonotype: One junction end disagrees with the germline gene, perhaps due to a read error. The gene calls are TRBV20-1 and TRBJ2-7, with 8 bases fitting TRBD1. CDR3 length: 12 residues. The germline V gene encodes CDR1 DFQATT and CDR2 SNEGSKA (reference sequence). The CDR3 nucleotides are TGCAGCGCTAAGCAGGGGGCGTACGAGCAGTACTTC. Amino acid sequence: CSAKQGAYEQYF.

This chain connects TRBV12-3 or TRBV12-4 to TRBJ2-7; weak D call: TRBD2 (5 bases). This CDR3 contains 12 residues. The ends were cut back, 6 bases at V and 7 bases at J, with 13 bases in the middle. The CDR3 DNA reads TGTGCCAGCAGGCCGGACTCCCTGGAGCAGTACTTC. Protein: CASRPDSLEQYF.

This clonotype was seen only a few times. V gene TRBV20-1 combines with J gene TRBJ2-2; 13 bases agree with TRBD2. CDR1 and CDR2 from the germline V gene are DFQATT and SNEGSKA (reference sequence). The J segment lost 3 bases and the V segment lost 5 bases, leaving 6 bases of the junction unmatched. This CDR3 has 16 residues. The CDR3, as DNA: TGCAGTGCTTTAAATGGACTAGCGGGAGACACCGGGGAGCTGTTTTTT. Residues: CSALNGLAGDTGELFF.

The chain has TRBV6-1 and TRBJ2-3, with TRBD2 as a possible D gene (5 bases). V lost 8 bases and J lost 4, with 16 bases in between. The CDR3 length is 14 residues. From germline, CDR1 is MNHNS and CDR2 SASEGT. CDR3 nucleotides: TGTGCCAGCTCCAGGAGCGGCGGCCCAGATACGCAGTATTTT. It translates to CASSRSGGPDTQYF.

The genes are TRBV7-2 and TRBJ1-5; D ambiguous. This CDR3 is 15 amino acids long. The ends were cut back, 1 base at V and 7 bases at J, with 14 bases in the middle. CDR1 is SGHTA, CDR2 FQGNSA, per germline. CDR3 nucleotides: TGTGCCAGCAGCTTAGGGGGTACAGTCGAACAGCCCCAGCATTTT. Translation: CASSLGGTVEQPQHF.

This clonotype appeared once. This chain connects TRBV6-2 or TRBV6-3 to TRBJ2-7, with D uncertain. The V end lost 7 bases, the J end lost 3 bases, and 22 bases lay between the germline ends. This CDR3 has 16 residues. CDR1 and CDR2 (germline): MNHEY, SVGEGT. CDR3 in DNA: TGTGCCAGCACCTCAAGACGGTTGACGGTGAACTACGAGCAGTACTTC. This gives the protein CASTSRRLTVNYEQYF.

The chain is built from TRBV20-1 and TRBJ2-1, with D possibly being TRBD1 or TRBD2 (6 bases each). The CDR3 runs to 14 residues. In germline, CDR1 is DFQATT, CDR2 SNEGSKA (reference sequence). The germline V and J ends were trimmed by 2 bases and 7 bases, with 15 bases remaining between them. The CDR3 DNA reads TGCAGTGCTAGATTGGGGGGCGCATGGAATGAGCAGTTCTTC. This codes for CSARLGGAWNEQFF.

This clonotype was detected many times. The chain recombines TRBV12-3 or TRBV12-4 with TRBJ1-1; no reliable D call. This CDR3 spans 12 amino acids. Trimming removed 1 base from V and 5 bases from J, with 5 bases in between. The chain's CDR3 is CASSLGLTEAFF. The CDR3 DNA reads TGTGCCAGCAGTTTAGGCTTGACTGAAGCTTTCTTT.

The chain joins TRBV10-3 to TRBJ2-3; D is undetermined. The CDR3 is made up of 13 amino acids. The ends were cut back, 10 bases at V and 0 bases at J, with 11 bases in the middle. Germline V gene lookup returns CDR1 ENHRY and CDR2 SYGVKD. CDR3 region: CATEGASTDTQYF. DNA of the CDR3: TGTGCCACCGAAGGAGCTAGCACAGATACGCAGTATTTT.